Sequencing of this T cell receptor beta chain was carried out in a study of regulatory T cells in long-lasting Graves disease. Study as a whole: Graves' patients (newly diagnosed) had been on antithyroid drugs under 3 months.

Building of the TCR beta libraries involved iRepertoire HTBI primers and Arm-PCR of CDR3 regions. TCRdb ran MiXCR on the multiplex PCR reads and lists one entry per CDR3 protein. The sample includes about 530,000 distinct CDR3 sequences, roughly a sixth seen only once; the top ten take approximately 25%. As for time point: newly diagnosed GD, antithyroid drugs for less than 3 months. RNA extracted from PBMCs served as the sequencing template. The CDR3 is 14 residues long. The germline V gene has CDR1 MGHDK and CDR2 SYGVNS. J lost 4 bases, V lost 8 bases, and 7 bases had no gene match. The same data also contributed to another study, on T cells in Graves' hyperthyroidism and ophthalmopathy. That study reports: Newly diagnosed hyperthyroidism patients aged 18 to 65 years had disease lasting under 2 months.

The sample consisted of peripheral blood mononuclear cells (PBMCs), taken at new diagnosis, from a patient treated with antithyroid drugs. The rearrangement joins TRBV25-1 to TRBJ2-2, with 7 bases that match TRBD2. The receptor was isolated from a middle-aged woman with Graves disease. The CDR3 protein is CASVGEGFTGELFF. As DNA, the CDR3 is TGTGCCAGCGTTGGGGAGGGTTTCACCGGGGAGCTGTTTTTT.